This TCR beta chain was observed in a study of T-cell memory formation after mild COVID-19. Study in general: Largely, TCR clusters stayed within a single donor. Study-level points and caveats: Memory sampled before infection contained some responding clones, suggesting cross-reactive memory joined. The authors did not confirm SARS-CoV-2 specificity of second-wave clones peaking day 37.

Deletions cut 6 bases from V and 1 base from J, with 10 bases between. The CDR3 length is 14 residues. The germline gives CDR1 MDHEN, CDR2 SYDVKM. About this clonotype itself: Its antigen is not identified.

TCRdb re-analysed the 5' RACE reads in MiXCR, keeping a single row per CDR3 protein. The sample has 110,000 or so distinct CDR3 sequences, 20% to 25% seen once. This TCR was recovered from a man aged 18 to 29 who had mild COVID-19 (a few samples of this study predate the infection). Cell type and time point are not known. The V call is TRBV28, the J call TRBJ1-5; weak D call: TRBD1 (6 bases). Sequencing was performed on PBMCs or a T cell subset sorted from them (not recorded which). In DNA, the CDR3 is TGTGCCAGCAGGTTCACAGGGAGCAATCAGCCCCAGCATTTT. Residues: CASRFTGSNQPQHF.